Only a few counts were recorded for the clone carrying this TCR beta chain. Its cognate antigen is unknown. PCR involved 60 Vbeta and 13 Jbeta primers. Assay used: immunoSEQ multiplex PCR; TCRdb lists only in-frame clones, some missing. The sample yields about 120,000 clones, approximately 80% seen once. The data were obtained in a study of cytomegalovirus exposure and HLA in healthy donors. Overall study results and limits: Accurate predictions that matched the HLA-A and HLA-B alleles of most subjects were reportedly made from TCR beta sequences. After further analysis at a later stage, some 15,000 TCR beta sequences were associated with HLA alleles at 0.05 false discovery rate.

CDR3 size: 12 residues. CDR1 is MNHNS, CDR2 SASEGT, per germline. Trimming took 7 bases from V and 2 from J, leaving 9 bases between them. This TCR derives from a woman between 40 and 50 years old in good health and CMV-seronegative. Sequencing was carried out using PBMCs. The V call is TRBV6-1, the J call TRBJ2-7; TRBD1 might be the D (6 bases). The CDR3 coding sequence is TGTGCCAGCATCCGGACAGCCTACGAGCAGTACTTC. It is translated as CASIRTAYEQYF.